This passage covers 20 T cell receptor beta chains from one sample sequenced in a study of beta chain features in type 1 diabetes. Every isolated RNA sample was fully reverse transcribed, so sequencing captured expressed TCRB transcripts. Sequenced by immunoSEQ multiplex PCR; TCRdb stores in-frame clones only, minus some. The sample includes about 290,000 clones, approximately 8.1% of them seen just once. The sample taken for sequencing was central memory CD4+ T cells from blood. Receptors were obtained from a young woman in good health.

This clone was recorded a few times. The V and J genes are TRBV5-1 and TRBJ2-3; 9 nucleotides align to TRBD1. The CDR3 runs to 14 residues. With 7 bases clipped from V and 1 base from J, the junction kept 4 bases outside the gene matches. Germline V lookup: CDR1 SGHRS, CDR2 YFSETQ. The DNA of the CDR3 is TGCGCCAGCGCGGACAGGGGAGGCACAGATACGCAGTATTTT. Amino acid sequence: CASADRGGTDTQYF.

This clone was found a few times. J is TRBJ1-5 and V is TRBV5-1, with a possible D match to TRBD1 (6 bases). Trimming took 1 base from V and 0 from J, leaving 11 bases between them. The germline V gene has CDR1 SGHRS and CDR2 YFSETQ. This CDR3 has 16 residues. The CDR3 reads CASSLTGSYSNQPQHF. The CDR3 bases are TGCGCCAGCAGCTTGACAGGGAGTTATAGCAATCAGCCCCAGCATTTT. Drawing the rest from reference TRBV5-1 and TRBJ1-5, the complete variable domain is KAGVTQTPRYLIKTRGQQVTLSCSPISGHRSVSWYQQTPGQGLQFLFEYFSETQRNKGNFPGRFSGRQFSNSRSEMNVSTLELGDSALYLCASSLTGSYSNQPQHFGDGTRLSIL.

The chain links TRBV4-3 to TRBJ2-4; D call uncertain. CDR1 and CDR2 from the germline V gene are LGHNA and YSLEER. V lost 1 base and J lost 3, with 13 bases in between. The CDR3 is 16 amino acids. In nucleotides, the CDR3 is TGCGCCAGCAGCCAAGGTCTAACCCCGGACAAAAACATTCAGTACTTC. Translation gives CASSQGLTPDKNIQYF.

The rearrangement links TRBV14 to TRBJ2-2; no clear D gene. V was pared by 3 bases and J by 6 bases, with 11 bases between. CDR3 length equals 14 residues. Germline V CDR1 and CDR2: SGHDN, FVKESK. As DNA, the CDR3 is TGTGCCAGCAGCCAGGATAATTACGCCGGGGAGCTGTTTTTT. It translates to CASSQDNYAGELFF.

This clone has just a few counts. The V gene is TRBV7-9, the J gene TRBJ1-1; D is ambiguous. The CDR3 contains 14 residues. V was shortened by 7 bases and J by 5 bases, with 17 bases between the two germline ends. Germline V gene sequence: CDR1 SEHNR, CDR2 FQNEAQ (reference sequence). Written as DNA, the CDR3 is TGTGCCAGCACCCAAGGCCCCTGGGGAACTGAAGCTTTCTTT. This gives the protein CASTQGPWGTEAFF.

A few counts support this clone. This CDR3 reads CASSPPQGEDEKLFF. The CDR3 coding sequence is TGTGCCAGCTCACCACCACAGGGTGAGGACGAAAAACTGTTTTTT. This chain uses TRBV18 with TRBJ1-4; tentatively, D is TRBD1 (6 bases). The CDR3 contains 15 residues. Trimming took 0 bases from V and 8 from J, leaving 13 bases between them. Germline lookup yields CDR1 KGHSH and CDR2 LQKENI.

The V call is TRBV5-6, the J call TRBJ1-1; D gene unclear. The CDR3 is made up of 14 amino acids. Germline lookup yields CDR1 SGHDT and CDR2 YYEEEE. The V end lost 5 bases, the J end lost 1 base, and 12 bases lay between the germline ends. CDR3: CASSHRFRNTEAFF. The CDR3 nucleotides read TGTGCCAGCAGTCATCGTTTCCGGAACACTGAAGCTTTCTTT.

The chain employs TRBV29-1 and TRBJ2-3; TRBD1 matches 8 bases. The CDR3 runs to 13 residues. After removal of 5 bases from V and 6 bases from J, the junction contained 7 bases not matched to a gene. CDR1 and CDR2 (germline): SQVTM, ANQGSEA. The CDR3 region is CSVSSGQADTQYF. The CDR3 DNA reads TGCAGCGTTTCATCGGGACAGGCGGATACGCAGTATTTT.

This clone was picked up a small number of times. In DNA, the CDR3 is TGTGCCAGCAGTTACGACAGGGGTTTGTACAATGAGCAGTTCTTC. This sequence encodes CASSYDRGLYNEQFF. V is TRBV6-5 and J is TRBJ2-1; 8 nucleotides align to TRBD1. The CDR3 runs 15 residues. With 2 bases clipped from V and 4 bases from J, the junction kept 4 bases outside the gene matches. The germline gives CDR1 MNHEY, CDR2 SVGAGI.

This clone was seen only a few times. Sequence at one end of the junction differs from germline and may be a read error. This sequence joins TRBV2 and TRBJ2-3, with no clear D. Germline CDR1 SNHLY, CDR2 FYNNEI. The CDR3 spans 15 residues. CDR3 in amino acids: CASSKALSSTDTQYF. The CDR3 nucleotides read TGTGCCAGCAGTAAAGCCCTTTCTAGCACAGATACGCAGTATTTT.

This clone was observed many times. The V and J genes are TRBV6-5 and TRBJ2-7, with D possibly TRBD2 on 5 matching bases. This CDR3 has 12 residues. Germline loops: CDR1 MNHEY, CDR2 SVGAGI. V lost 2 bases and J lost 6, with 8 bases in between. The chain's CDR3 is CASSYRGAEQYF. CDR3 nucleotide sequence: TGTGCCAGCAGTTACCGGGGAGCCGAGCAGTACTTC.

In its sample, this clone was seen a few times. V gene TRBV4-3 combines with J gene TRBJ2-7; D may be TRBD1 or TRBD2 (5 bases each). Trimming removed 0 bases from V and 3 bases from J, with 12 bases in between. This CDR3 has 15 residues. The germline gives CDR1 LGHNA, CDR2 YSLEER. The CDR3 loop is CASSQDPGPGYEQYF. In nucleotides, the CDR3 is TGCGCCAGCAGCCAAGATCCGGGACCAGGCTACGAGCAGTACTTC.

This clone was seen a few times. The genes are TRBV19 and TRBJ1-2; no reliable D call. V lost 3 bases, J lost 4 bases, and 9 bases lay in between. This CDR3 region has 13 residues. Germline V gene lookup returns CDR1 LNHDA and CDR2 SQIVND (reference sequence). The CDR3 DNA reads TGTGCCAGTAGTATTCGGCAGTTCTATGGCTACACCTTC. It specifies CASSIRQFYGYTF.

This clone was seen only a few times. The CDR3 loop is CASSHMTEATEAFF. In DNA, the CDR3 is TGTGCCAGCAGCCATATGACGGAAGCCACTGAAGCTTTCTTT. The chain employs TRBV7-9 and TRBJ1-1, with unresolved D. The V end was cut by 5 bases, the J end by 4 bases, with 14 bases between. Looked up from germline, CDR1 is SEHNR and CDR2 is FQNEAQ (reference sequence). The CDR3 is made up of 14 amino acids.

The chain uses TRBV19 and TRBJ2-5, with D perhaps TRBD1 (6 bases). The germline V and J ends were trimmed by 5 bases and 5 bases, with 15 bases remaining between them. CDR1 and CDR2 (germline): LNHDA, SQIVND (reference sequence). The CDR3 length is 14 residues. The CDR3 coding sequence is TGTGCCAGTAGTCCAACAGGGAATCGTGAGACCCAGTACTTC. Amino acid sequence: CASSPTGNRETQYF.

The chain has TRBV6-5 and TRBJ1-1, with 7 nucleotides matching TRBD1. V was pared by 5 bases and J by 8 bases, with 11 bases of the junction left unmatched. CDR3 size: 14 residues. Germline loops: CDR1 MNHEY, CDR2 SVGAGI. CDR3 protein: CASSPYQGEGEAFF. In DNA, the CDR3 is TGTGCCAGCAGTCCCTATCAGGGGGAAGGGGAAGCTTTCTTT.

This clone showed up just a few times. The chain is built from TRBV15 and TRBJ1-2; D is unresolved. Germline V gene data show CDR1 as LNHNV and CDR2 as YYDKDF (reference sequence). This CDR3 comprises 13 residues. The V end lost 0 bases, the J end lost 9 bases, and 11 bases lay between the germline ends. The CDR3 bases are TGTGCCACCAGCAGAGATGCTCTGCTGAGCTACACCTTC. It is translated as CATSRDALLSYTF.

This clone has at least ten counts. This chain connects TRBV2 to TRBJ1-3; D possibly corresponds to TRBD1 (5 bases). Germline V gene sequence: CDR1 SNHLY, CDR2 FYNNEI. Between the trimmed V and J ends, which lost 1 base and 9 bases, there was a span of 10 bases. This CDR3 has 13 amino acids. The CDR3 spells CASSEVPGSTIYF. The DNA for the CDR3 is TGTGCCAGCAGTGAAGTTCCAGGGAGCACCATATATTTT.

This clone appeared many times. The chain has TRBV7-2 and TRBJ1-2; maybe TRBD1 (5 bases). The CDR3 loop spans 13 amino acids. Looked up from germline, CDR1 is SGHTA and CDR2 is FQGNSA. The V and J ends lost 4 bases and 4 bases respectively, with 10 bases between them. The CDR3 DNA reads as TGTGCCAGCAGCTCATCGACAGTCTATGGCTACACCTTC. It specifies CASSSSTVYGYTF.

This clone was seen only a few times. The J gene is TRBJ2-3, the V gene TRBV14, with D possibly TRBD2 on 6 matching bases. V lost 1 base and J lost 1, with 9 bases in between. Germline loops: CDR1 SGHDN, CDR2 FVKESK. The CDR3 covers 15 residues. The CDR3 nucleotides are TGTGCCAGCAGCCAAGCGGGGGTCCGCACAGATACGCAGTATTTT. This gives the protein CASSQAGVRTDTQYF.